This T cell receptor (beta chain) was sequenced for a study of a mutant IDH1 vaccine in newly diagnosed glioma. Time point here: week 23, last vaccination. Doses of 300 ug of mutant IDH1 20-mer peptide were given with topical imiquimod. Profiling relied on immunoSEQ multiplex PCR, and the TCRdb table lists in-frame clones only, not all of them. The sample includes about 82,000 clones, roughly 85% of them seen just once. In the case of this clone: What it binds is not known.

The V end lost 6 bases, the J end lost 4 bases, and 13 bases lay between the germline ends. Germline V lookup: CDR1 MNHNY, CDR2 SVGAGI (reference sequence). The CDR3 consists of 15 residues. The sequence derives from a man aged 30 to 39 with glioma. Some clones in this sample may be carry-over from other donors' samples. This specimen was PBMCs, taken from a glioma patient whose treatment included an IDH1 peptide vaccine. The rearrangement links TRBV6-6 to TRBJ1-6; D is possibly TRBD1 (6 bases). CDR3 region: CASSEIGGYNSPLHF. The CDR3 DNA follows: TGTGCCAGCAGCGAGATAGGGGGATATAATTCACCCCTCCACTTT.